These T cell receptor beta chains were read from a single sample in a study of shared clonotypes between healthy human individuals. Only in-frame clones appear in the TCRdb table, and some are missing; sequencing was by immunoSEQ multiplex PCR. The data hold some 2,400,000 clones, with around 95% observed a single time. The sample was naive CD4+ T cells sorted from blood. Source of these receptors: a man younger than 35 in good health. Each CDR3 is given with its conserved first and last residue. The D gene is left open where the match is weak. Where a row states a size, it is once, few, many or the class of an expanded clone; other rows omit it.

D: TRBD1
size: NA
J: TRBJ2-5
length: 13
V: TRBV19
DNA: TGTGCCAGTAGTGAACAGGGGGCAGAGACCCAGTACTTC
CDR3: CASSEQGAETQYF

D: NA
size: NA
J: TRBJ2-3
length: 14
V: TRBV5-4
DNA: TGTGCCAGCAGCTTCGGACTAAGCACAGATACGCAGTATTTT
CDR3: CASSFGLSTDTQYF

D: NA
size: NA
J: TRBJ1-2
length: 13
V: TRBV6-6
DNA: TGTGCCAGCAGTCTCAAGGACAGCTATGGCTACACCTTC
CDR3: CASSLKDSYGYTF

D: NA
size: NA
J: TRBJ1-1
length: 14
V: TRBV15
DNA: TGTGCCACCAGCCTTGGCGTAGGGAACACTGAAGCTTTCTTT
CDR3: CATSLGVGNTEAFF

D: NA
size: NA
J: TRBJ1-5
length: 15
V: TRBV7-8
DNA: TGTGCCAGCAGCTTAGGGGGCGGGGTCTGGCAGCCCCAGCATTTT
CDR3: CASSLGGGVWQPQHF

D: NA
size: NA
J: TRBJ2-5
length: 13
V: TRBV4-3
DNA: TGCGCCAGCAGCCAAGATACGTTGGAGACCCAGTACTTC
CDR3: CASSQDTLETQYF

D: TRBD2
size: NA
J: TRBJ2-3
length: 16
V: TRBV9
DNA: TGTGCCAGCCGAACGGGGACTAGCGGACACACAGATACGCAGTATTTT
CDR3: CASRTGTSGHTDTQYF

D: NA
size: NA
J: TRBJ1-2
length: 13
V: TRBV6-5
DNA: TGTGCCAGCAGTACTGACAGGAACTATGGCTACACCTTC
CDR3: CASSTDRNYGYTF

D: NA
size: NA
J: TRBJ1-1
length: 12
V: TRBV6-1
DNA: TGTGCCAGCGACGCGGTTAGCACTGAAGCTTTCTTT
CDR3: CASDAVSTEAFF

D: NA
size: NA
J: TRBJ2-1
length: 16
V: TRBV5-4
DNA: TGTGCCAGCAGCCCTACCATACAAGAACCAGGTGCCGAGCAGTTCTTC
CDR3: CASSPTIQEPGAEQFF

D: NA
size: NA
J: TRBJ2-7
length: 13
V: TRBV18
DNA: TGTGCCAGCTCACCAATAGCATCCTACGAGCAGTACTTC
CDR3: CASSPIASYEQYF

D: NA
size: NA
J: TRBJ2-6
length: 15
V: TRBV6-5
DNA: TGTGCCAGCTGCTTAGGCCACGCTGGGGCCAACGTCCTGACTTTC
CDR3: CASCLGHAGANVLTF

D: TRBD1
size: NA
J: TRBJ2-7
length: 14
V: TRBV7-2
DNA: TGTGCCAGCAGCTCCCGGACAGGGACGTACGAGCAGTACTTC
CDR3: CASSSRTGTYEQYF

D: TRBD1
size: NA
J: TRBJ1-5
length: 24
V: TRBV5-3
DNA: TGTGCCAGAAGCTTGATTTTCGCTGGTCCGGGACAGACTGTAGAAACCTATAGCAATCAGCCCCAGCATTTT
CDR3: CARSLIFAGPGQTVETYSNQPQHF

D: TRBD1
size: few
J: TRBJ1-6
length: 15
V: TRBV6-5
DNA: TGTGCCAGCAGTTCCTCACAGGGGGCTTTTTCACCCCTCCACTTT
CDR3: CASSSSQGAFSPLHF

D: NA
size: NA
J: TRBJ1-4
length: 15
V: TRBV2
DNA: TGTGCCAGCAGGATAGGGGGATCAACTAATGAAAAACTGTTTTTT
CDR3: CASRIGGSTNEKLFF

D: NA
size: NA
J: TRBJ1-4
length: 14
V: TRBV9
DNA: TGTGCCAGCAGTGAGGGGGGAACTAATGAAAAACTGTTTTTT
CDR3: CASSEGGTNEKLFF

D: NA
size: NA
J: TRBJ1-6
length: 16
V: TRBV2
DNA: TGTGCCAGCAAGGACGGCCCGAGCTCCTATAATTCACCCCTCCACTTT
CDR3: CASKDGPSSYNSPLHF

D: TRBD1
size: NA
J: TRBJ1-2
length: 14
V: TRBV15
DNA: TGTGCCACCAGCAATACCAGGGGGGACTATGGCTACACCTTC
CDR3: CATSNTRGDYGYTF

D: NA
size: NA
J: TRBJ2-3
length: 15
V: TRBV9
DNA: TGTGCCAGCAGCGTAGCGGGGACTCTCACAGATACGCAGTATTTT
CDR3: CASSVAGTLTDTQYF

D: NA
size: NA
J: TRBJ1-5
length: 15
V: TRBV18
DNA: TGTGCCAGCTCACCCGTACCGGGCGGGGGTCAGCCCCAGCATTTT
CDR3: CASSPVPGGGQPQHF

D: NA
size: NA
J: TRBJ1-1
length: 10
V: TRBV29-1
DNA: TGCAGCGTTGGGACCAATGAAGCTTTCTTT
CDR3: CSVGTNEAFF

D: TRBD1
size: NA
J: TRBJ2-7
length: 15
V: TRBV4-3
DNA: TGCGCCAGCAGCCAAGAACCAAGCAGGGGGCAAGAGCAGTACTTC
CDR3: CASSQEPSRGQEQYF

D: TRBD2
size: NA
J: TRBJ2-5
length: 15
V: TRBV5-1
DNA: TGCGCCAGCGGGACTAGCGGGGGGCCACAAGAGACCCAGTACTTC
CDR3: CASGTSGGPQETQYF

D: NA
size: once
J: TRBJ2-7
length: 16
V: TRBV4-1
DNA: TGCGCCAGCAGCCAAGGATTACTAGCTGGGGCCTACGAGCAGTACTTC
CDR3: CASSQGLLAGAYEQYF

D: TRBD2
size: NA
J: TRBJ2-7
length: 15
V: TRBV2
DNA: TGTGCCAGCAACCTTGGGACTAGCGGGAACCACGAGCAGTACTTC
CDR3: CASNLGTSGNHEQYF

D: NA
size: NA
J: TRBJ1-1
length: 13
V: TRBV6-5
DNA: TGTGCCAGCAGTTACTTGGCGAACACTGAAGCTTTCTTT
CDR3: CASSYLANTEAFF

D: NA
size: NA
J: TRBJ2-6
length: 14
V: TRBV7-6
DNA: TGTGCCAGCAGCTTCCAGTCTGGGGCCAACGTCCTGACTTTC
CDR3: CASSFQSGANVLTF

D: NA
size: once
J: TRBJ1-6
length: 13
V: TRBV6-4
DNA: TGTGCCAGCAGTGACGAGGGTAATTCACCCCTCCACTTT
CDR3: CASSDEGNSPLHF

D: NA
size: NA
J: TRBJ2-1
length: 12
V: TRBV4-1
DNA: TGCGCCAGCAGCCAACCCCTAGATGAGCAGTTCTTC
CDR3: CASSQPLDEQFF

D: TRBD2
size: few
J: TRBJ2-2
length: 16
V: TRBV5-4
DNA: TGTGCCAGCAGCTTGGATGCGGGGGTGAACACCGGGGAGCTGTTTTTT
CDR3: CASSLDAGVNTGELFF

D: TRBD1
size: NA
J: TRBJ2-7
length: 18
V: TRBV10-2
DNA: TGCGCCAGCAGTGAGTCACCGGGGACAGGGAGGAAGATCTACGAGCAGTACTTC
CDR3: CASSESPGTGRKIYEQYF

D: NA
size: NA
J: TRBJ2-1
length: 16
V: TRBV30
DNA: TGTGCCTGGAGCGGAGGTGGGCTAGGAGGCATCAATGAGCAGTTCTTC
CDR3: CAWSGGGLGGINEQFF

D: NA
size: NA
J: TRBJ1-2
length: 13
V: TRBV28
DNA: TGTGCCAGCAGCCCGCGCCTTCTCGGAGGCTACACCTTC
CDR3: CASSPRLLGGYTF

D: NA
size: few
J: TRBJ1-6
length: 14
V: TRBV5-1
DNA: TGCGCCAGCAGCTTGGACAGGGATAATTCACCCCTCCACTTT
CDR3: CASSLDRDNSPLHF

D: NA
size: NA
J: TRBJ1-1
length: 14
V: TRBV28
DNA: TGTGCCAGCAACTCAATAGGGACTGGCAAAGAAGCTTTCTTT
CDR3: CASNSIGTGKEAFF

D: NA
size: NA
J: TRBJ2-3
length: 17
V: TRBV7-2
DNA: TGTGCCAGCAGCCTGAGGTTAGCGGCGACTAGCACAGATACGCAGTATTTT
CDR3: CASSLRLAATSTDTQYF

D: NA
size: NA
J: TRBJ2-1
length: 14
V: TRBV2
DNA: TGTGCCAGCAGTGAAGCAGGGTTCTTGAGTGAGCAGTTCTTC
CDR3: CASSEAGFLSEQFF

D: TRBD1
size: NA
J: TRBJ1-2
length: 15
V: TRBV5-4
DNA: TGTGCCAGCAGCTTGGTAGGACAGGGTGACTATGGCTACACCTTC
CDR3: CASSLVGQGDYGYTF

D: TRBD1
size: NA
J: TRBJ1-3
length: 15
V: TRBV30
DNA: TGTGCCTGGAGTGTCGACAGGGGCTACGGAAACACCATATATTTT
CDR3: CAWSVDRGYGNTIYF

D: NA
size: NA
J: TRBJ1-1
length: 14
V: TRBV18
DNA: TGTGCCAGCTCAAATCCAGGGCCGAACACTGAAGCTTTCTTT
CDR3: CASSNPGPNTEAFF

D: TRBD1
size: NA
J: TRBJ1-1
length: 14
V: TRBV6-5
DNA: TGTGCCAGCAGGCTCGACAGGGGGGGGACTGAAGCTTTCTTT
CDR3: CASRLDRGGTEAFF

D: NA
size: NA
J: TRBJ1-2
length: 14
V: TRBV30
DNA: TGTGCCTGGAGTGTGCAGGGCCTTGCTATAGGCTACACCTTC
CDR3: CAWSVQGLAIGYTF